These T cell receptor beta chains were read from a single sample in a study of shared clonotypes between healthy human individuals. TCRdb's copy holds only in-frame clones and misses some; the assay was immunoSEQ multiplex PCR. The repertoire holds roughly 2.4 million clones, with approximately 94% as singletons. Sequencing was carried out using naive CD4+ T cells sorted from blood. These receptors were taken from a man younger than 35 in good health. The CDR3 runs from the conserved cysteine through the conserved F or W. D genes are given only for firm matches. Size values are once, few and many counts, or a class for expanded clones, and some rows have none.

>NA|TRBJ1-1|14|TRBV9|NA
TGTGCCAGCAGCGTAAGGGGGGCGAACACTGAAGCTTTCTTT
CASSVRGANTEAFF
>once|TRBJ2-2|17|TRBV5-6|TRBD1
TGTGCCAGCAGCTTGGGACAGGGGGCGCGAGTCACCGGGGAGCTGTTTTTT
CASSLGQGARVTGELFF
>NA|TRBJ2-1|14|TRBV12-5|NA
TGTGCTAGTGGTATAGGTGGCTCCTACAATGAGCAGTTCTTC
CASGIGGSYNEQFF
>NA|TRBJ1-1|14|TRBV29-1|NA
TGCAGCGTTTCCAGATTGTTGCAGGACACTGAAGCTTTCTTT
CSVSRLLQDTEAFF
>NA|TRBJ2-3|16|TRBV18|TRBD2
TGTGCCAGCTCACCGGTAGCGGGGGAAATAACAGATACGCAGTATTTT
CASSPVAGEITDTQYF
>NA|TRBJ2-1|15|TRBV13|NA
TGTGCCAGCAGCTTAAACGGCGCCCCCTACAATGAGCAGTTCTTC
CASSLNGAPYNEQFF
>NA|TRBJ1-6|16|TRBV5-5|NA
TGTGCCAGCAGCTTGATACTCCAGGGTTTGAATTCACCCCTCCACTTT
CASSLILQGLNSPLHF
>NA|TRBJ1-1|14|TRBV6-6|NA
TGTGCCAGCAGTTACGGGGGAGTGAACACTGAAGCTTTCTTT
CASSYGGVNTEAFF
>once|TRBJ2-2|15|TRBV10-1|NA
TGCGCCAGCAGTGAGAGGGGTTTGAACACCGGGGAGCTGTTTTTT
CASSERGLNTGELFF
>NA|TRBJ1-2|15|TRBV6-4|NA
TGTGCCAGCAGTGACTGGGGGACCTCATTTTATGGCTACACCTTC
CASSDWGTSFYGYTF
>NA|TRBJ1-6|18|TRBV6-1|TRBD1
TGTGCCAGCAGTGTAAAAGTCCCGGGACAGGGTTATAATTCACCCCTCCACTTT
CASSVKVPGQGYNSPLHF
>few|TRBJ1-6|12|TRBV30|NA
TGTGCCTGGAACGGGGATAATTCACCCCTCCACTTT
CAWNGDNSPLHF
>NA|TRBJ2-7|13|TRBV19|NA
TGTGCCAGTAGTGTCCAGGGGCGCTACGAGCAGTACTTC
CASSVQGRYEQYF
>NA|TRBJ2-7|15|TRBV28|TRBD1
TGTGCCAGCAGTCCCCGGGACAGAGTCTCCTACGAGCAGTACTTC
CASSPRDRVSYEQYF
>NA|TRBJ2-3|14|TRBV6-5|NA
TGTGCCAGCAGCAGCGTAAGCTACACAGATACGCAGTATTTT
CASSSVSYTDTQYF
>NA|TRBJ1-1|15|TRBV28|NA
TGTGCCAGCAGTTTATCCCAGGGGTTGAACACTGAAGCTTTCTTT
CASSLSQGLNTEAFF
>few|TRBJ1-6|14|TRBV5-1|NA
TGCGCCAGCAGCAAAGGGGCGCAGGGTTCACCCCTCCACTTT
CASSKGAQGSPLHF
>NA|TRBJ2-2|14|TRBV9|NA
TGTGCCAGCAGCGTAGAAGAGAACACCGGGGAGCTGTTTTTT
CASSVEENTGELFF
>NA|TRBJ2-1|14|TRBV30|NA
TGTGCCTGGAGTCGGGGTCCCCCCTACAATGAGCAGTTCTTC
CAWSRGPPYNEQFF
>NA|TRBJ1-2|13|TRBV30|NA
TGTGCCTGGAGTGGAACAGAAAGTTATGGCTACACCTTC
CAWSGTESYGYTF
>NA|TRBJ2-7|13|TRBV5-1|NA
TGCGCCAGCAGCTTGGTTACGGGATACGAGCAGTACTTC
CASSLVTGYEQYF
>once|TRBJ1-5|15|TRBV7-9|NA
TGTGCCAGCAGCTTAGGGGGTCATAGCAATCAGCCCCAGCATTTT
CASSLGGHSNQPQHF
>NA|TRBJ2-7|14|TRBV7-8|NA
TGTGCCAGCAACACGGGACAAGGAAGTTACGAGCAGTACTTC
CASNTGQGSYEQYF
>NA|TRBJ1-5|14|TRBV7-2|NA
TGTGCCAGCAGCTTACCCCCAGGGGTGCAGCCCCAGCATTTT
CASSLPPGVQPQHF
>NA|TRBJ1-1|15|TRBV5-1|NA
TGCGCCAGCAGCTTGAAGGGGTCGGGTAACACTGAAGCTTTCTTT
CASSLKGSGNTEAFF
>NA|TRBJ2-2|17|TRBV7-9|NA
TGTGCCAGCAGCGTCCCGGGACACGGGCAAATCACCGGGGAGCTGTTTTTT
CASSVPGHGQITGELFF
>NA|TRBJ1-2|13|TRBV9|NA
TGTGCCAGCAGCGTTCCAGGAACCTATGGCTACACCTTC
CASSVPGTYGYTF
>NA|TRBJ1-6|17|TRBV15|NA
TGTGCCACTTCTTCCGGTTTCAGTCTCCCTTTGGGGTCACCCCTCCACTTT
CATSSGFSLPLGSPLHF
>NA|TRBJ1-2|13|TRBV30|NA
TGTGCCTGGCTAGGGGGGACCGACTATGGCTACACCTTC
CAWLGGTDYGYTF
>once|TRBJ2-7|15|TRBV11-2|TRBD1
TGTGCCAGCAGCCCAGGGGGTTTGGGTTCCTACGAGCAGTACTTC
CASSPGGLGSYEQYF
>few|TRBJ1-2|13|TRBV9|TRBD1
TGTGCCAGCAGCGCCCGACAGGGCTATGGCTACACCTTC
CASSARQGYGYTF
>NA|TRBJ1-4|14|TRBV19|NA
TGTGCCAGTAGCCAGACGGTCACTAATGAAAAACTGTTTTTT
CASSQTVTNEKLFF
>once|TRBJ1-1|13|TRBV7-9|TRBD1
TGTGCCAGCAGCTTAAGGTGGGACAGTGAAGCTTTCTTT
CASSLRWDSEAFF
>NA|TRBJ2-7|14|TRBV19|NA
TGTGCCAGTAGCCAGGTGTGGGGATCCTACGAGCAGTACTTC
CASSQVWGSYEQYF
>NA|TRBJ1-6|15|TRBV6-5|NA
TGTGCCAGCAGCTCATTACAGGGAGCCGGTTCACCCCTCCACTTT
CASSSLQGAGSPLHF
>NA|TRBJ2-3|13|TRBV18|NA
TGTGCCAGCTCAAATACAGGCACAGATACGCAGTATTTT
CASSNTGTDTQYF